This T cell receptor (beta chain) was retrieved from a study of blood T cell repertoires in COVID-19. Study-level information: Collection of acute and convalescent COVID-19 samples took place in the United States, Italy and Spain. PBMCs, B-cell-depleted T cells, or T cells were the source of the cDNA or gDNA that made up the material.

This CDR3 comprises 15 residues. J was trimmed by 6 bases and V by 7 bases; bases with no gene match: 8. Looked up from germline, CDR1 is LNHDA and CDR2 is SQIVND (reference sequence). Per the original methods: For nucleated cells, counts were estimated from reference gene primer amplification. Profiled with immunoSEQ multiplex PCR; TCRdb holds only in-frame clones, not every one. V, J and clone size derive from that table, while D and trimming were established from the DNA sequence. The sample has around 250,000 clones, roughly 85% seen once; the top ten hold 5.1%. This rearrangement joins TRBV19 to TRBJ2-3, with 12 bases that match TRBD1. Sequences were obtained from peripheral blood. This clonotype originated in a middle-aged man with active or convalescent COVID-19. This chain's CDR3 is CASTQGQGASDTQYF. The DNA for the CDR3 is TGTGCCAGTACCCAGGGACAGGGGGCGTCGGATACGCAGTATTTT.